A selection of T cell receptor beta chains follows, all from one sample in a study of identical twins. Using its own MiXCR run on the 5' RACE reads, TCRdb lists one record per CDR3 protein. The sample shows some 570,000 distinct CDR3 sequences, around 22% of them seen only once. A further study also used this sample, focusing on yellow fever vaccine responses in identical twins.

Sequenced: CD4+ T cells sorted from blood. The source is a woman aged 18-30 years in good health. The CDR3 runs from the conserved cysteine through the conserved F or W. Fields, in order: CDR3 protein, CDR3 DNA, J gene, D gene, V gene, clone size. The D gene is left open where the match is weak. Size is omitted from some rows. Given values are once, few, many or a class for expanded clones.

CDR3 protein: CSANDGAKGSPEQFF
CDR3 DNA: TGCAGTGCGAACGACGGCGCCAAGGGATCCCCAGAGCAGTTCTTC
J gene: TRBJ2-1
D gene: -
V gene: TRBV20-1
clone size: -

CDR3 protein: CSARVLAGGPNNEQFF
CDR3 DNA: TGCAGTGCTAGAGTACTAGCGGGAGGCCCAAACAATGAGCAGTTCTTC
J gene: TRBJ2-1
D gene: TRBD2
V gene: TRBV20-1
clone size: few

CDR3 protein: CSAQRDREETQYF
CDR3 DNA: TGCAGCGCCCAAAGGGACAGGGAAGAGACCCAGTACTTC
J gene: TRBJ2-5
D gene: TRBD1
V gene: TRBV29-1
clone size: once

CDR3 protein: CAISDPSLDRAHEQYF
CDR3 DNA: TGTGCCATCAGTGATCCCTCGCTTGACAGGGCCCACGAGCAGTACTTC
J gene: TRBJ2-7
D gene: TRBD1
V gene: TRBV10-3
clone size: few

CDR3 protein: CASSSLGAATNNEQFF
CDR3 DNA: TGTGCCAGCAGTTCCCTGGGGGCCGCAACGAACAATGAGCAGTTCTTC
J gene: TRBJ2-1
D gene: -
V gene: TRBV7-9
clone size: few

CDR3 protein: CASSEGGYEQYF
CDR3 DNA: TGTGCCAGCAGTGAGGGGGGCTACGAGCAGTACTTC
J gene: TRBJ2-7
D gene: -
V gene: TRBV2
clone size: few

CDR3 protein: CASSRTTSVGTDTQYF
CDR3 DNA: TGTGCCAGCAGCCGCACAACTAGCGTTGGCACAGATACGCAGTATTTT
J gene: TRBJ2-3
D gene: TRBD2
V gene: TRBV7-9
clone size: -

CDR3 protein: CASSSIRSLGQDSTDTQYF
CDR3 DNA: TGTGCCAGCAGCTCAATAAGAAGCTTGGGACAGGATAGCACAGATACGCAGTATTTT
J gene: TRBJ2-3
D gene: TRBD1
V gene: TRBV11-1
clone size: few

CDR3 protein: CASSQDWWGTGELFF
CDR3 DNA: TGTGCCAGCAGCCAAGATTGGTGGGGCACCGGGGAGCTGTTTTTT
J gene: TRBJ2-2
D gene: -
V gene: TRBV3-1
clone size: -

CDR3 protein: CASGKSGLATEQFF
CDR3 DNA: TGTGCCAGCGGAAAATCGGGACTAGCGACTGAGCAGTTCTTC
J gene: TRBJ2-1
D gene: TRBD2
V gene: TRBV7-9
clone size: -

CDR3 protein: CASSQEGTTSYEQYF
CDR3 DNA: TGTGCCAGCAGCCAAGAAGGGACCACTTCCTACGAGCAGTACTTC
J gene: TRBJ2-7
D gene: -
V gene: TRBV3-1
clone size: -

CDR3 protein: CASRPGGDTGELFF
CDR3 DNA: TGTGCCAGCAGACCCGGGGGAGACACCGGGGAGCTGTTTTTT
J gene: TRBJ2-2
D gene: -
V gene: TRBV7-8
clone size: -

CDR3 protein: CASSPLVVNEQFF
CDR3 DNA: TGCGCCAGCAGCCCGCTCGTGGTCAATGAGCAGTTCTTC
J gene: TRBJ2-1
D gene: -
V gene: TRBV5-1
clone size: few

CDR3 protein: CASRLAETYTGELFF
CDR3 DNA: TGTGCCAGCAGGCTAGCGGAAACGTACACCGGGGAGCTGTTTTTT
J gene: TRBJ2-2
D gene: TRBD2
V gene: TRBV12-3/TRBV12-4
clone size: few

CDR3 protein: CASSKEGAGHSKANTGELFF
CDR3 DNA: TGTGCCAGCAGCAAAGAAGGGGCAGGGCATAGTAAGGCCAACACCGGGGAGCTGTTTTTT
J gene: TRBJ2-2
D gene: -
V gene: TRBV21-1
clone size: few

CDR3 protein: CSALGLAGTDTQYF
CDR3 DNA: TGCAGTGCTTTGGGACTAGCGGGGACAGATACGCAGTATTTT
J gene: TRBJ2-3
D gene: TRBD2
V gene: TRBV20-1
clone size: -

CDR3 protein: CATSAIQGAGETQYF
CDR3 DNA: TGTGCCACCAGTGCCATACAGGGGGCTGGAGAGACCCAGTACTTC
J gene: TRBJ2-5
D gene: TRBD1
V gene: TRBV24-1
clone size: few

CDR3 protein: CASTKQGTLFF
CDR3 DNA: TGTGCCAGCACTAAACAGGGTACACTGTTTTTT
J gene: TRBJ1-4
D gene: -
V gene: TRBV12-3/TRBV12-4
clone size: few

CDR3 protein: CASSHTGTLTDTQYF
CDR3 DNA: TGCGCCAGCAGCCATACAGGGACCCTCACAGATACGCAGTATTTT
J gene: TRBJ2-3
D gene: -
V gene: TRBV4-1
clone size: few

CDR3 protein: CASSATGLPLHF
CDR3 DNA: TGTGCCAGCAGCGCGACAGGATTGCCCCTCCACTTT
J gene: TRBJ1-6
D gene: -
V gene: TRBV3-1
clone size: -

CDR3 protein: CASSQWTGVPNEQFF
CDR3 DNA: TGTGCCAGCAGCCAGTGGACAGGGGTCCCCAATGAGCAGTTTTTC
J gene: TRBJ2-1
D gene: TRBD1
V gene: TRBV14
clone size: -

CDR3 protein: CASSPEDSPPGTQYF
CDR3 DNA: TGTGCCAGCAGCCCCGAGGACAGCCCTCCAGGGACCCAGTACTTC
J gene: TRBJ2-5
D gene: -
V gene: TRBV7-9
clone size: -

CDR3 protein: CASSFVAGVNSPLHF
CDR3 DNA: TGTGCCAGCAGCTTCGTTGCAGGCGTAAATTCACCCCTCCACTTT
J gene: TRBJ1-6
D gene: -
V gene: TRBV7-8
clone size: few

CDR3 protein: CSARVGQGSTDTQYF
CDR3 DNA: TGCAGTGCTAGAGTTGGACAGGGGTCCACAGATACGCAGTATTTT
J gene: TRBJ2-3
D gene: TRBD1
V gene: TRBV20-1
clone size: -

CDR3 protein: CATLPNEKLFF
CDR3 DNA: TGTGCCACCTTACCCAATGAAAAACTGTTTTTT
J gene: TRBJ1-4
D gene: -
V gene: TRBV6-6
clone size: many

CDR3 protein: CSASPPARLAGFSYEQYF
CDR3 DNA: TGCAGTGCTAGCCCTCCTGCCAGGCTAGCGGGATTTTCCTACGAGCAGTACTTC
J gene: TRBJ2-7
D gene: TRBD2
V gene: TRBV20-1
clone size: few

CDR3 protein: CASSRSGSRETQYF
CDR3 DNA: TGTGCCAGCAGCCGTAGCGGGAGTCGGGAGACCCAGTACTTC
J gene: TRBJ2-5
D gene: TRBD2
V gene: TRBV3-1
clone size: few

CDR3 protein: CASTLMVSGANVLTF
CDR3 DNA: TGTGCCAGCACCTTAATGGTATCTGGGGCCAACGTCCTGACTTTC
J gene: TRBJ2-6
D gene: -
V gene: TRBV14
clone size: -